The sequence of this TCR beta chain was determined in a study of response to subunit inactivated influenza vaccine. CDR1 and CDR2 (germline): SGHRS, YFSETQ. Trimming took off 1 base at V and 2 bases at J, with 17 bases between the two ends. This CDR3 comprises 17 residues. TCRdb recomputed calls from the RT-PCR reads with MiXCR, one row per CDR3 protein. The sample records around 750,000 distinct CDR3 sequences, 20% to 25% being singletons. This clonotype was counted ten times or more. The rearrangement joins TRBV5-1 to TRBJ2-3; a weak D match, TRBD2 (6 bases). The clonotype was recovered from a man aged 45-65 years who received an inactivated influenza vaccine. Sample: PBMCs from blood, taken less than 6 days after vaccination. The CDR3, as DNA: TGCGCCAGCAGCTTGAACCAGCGGGCCTATAACACAGATACGCAGTATTTT. Its translation is CASSLNQRAYNTDTQYF.